The clone carrying this TCR beta chain was observed many times. This entry comes from a study of early T cells in non-severe SARS-CoV-2 infection. Turning to the study itself: Chains were not paired, and sequencing was done on bulk RNA from unsorted whole blood.

The CDR3 length is 16 residues. The germline CDR1 and CDR2 sequences are MNHNY and SVGAGI (reference sequence). The V and J ends lost 0 bases and 4 bases, in that order; junction bases with no gene match: 4. Tagging with unique molecular identifiers was applied to individual cDNA molecules. MiXCR, applied by TCRdb to the 5' RACE reads, yields one record per CDR3 protein. Of approximately 56,000 distinct CDR3 sequences in the sample, 10% were seen once. The receptor comes from an adult who was a healthcare worker with PCR-confirmed SARS-CoV-2 infection or an uninfected control (not recorded which). The chain carries TRBV6-6 and TRBJ1-5; TRBD1 matches 9 bases. The source material was whole blood. DNA for the CDR3: TGTGCCAGCAGTTACTCGAGGACAGGGGAAAATCAGCCCCAGCATTTT. Translating gives CASSYSRTGENQPQHF.